This section outlines one T cell receptor beta chain sequence together with its context. Its antigen remains unknown. Libraries were prepared by immunoSEQ multiplex PCR; TCRdb keeps only in-frame clonotypes and omits some of them. The data show 30,000 to 45,000 clones, around 90% seen once. The sample is drawn from a study of T cells in localized non-small cell lung cancer. The CDR3 is made up of 15 amino acids. Germline-derived CDR1 and CDR2 are SEHNR and FQNEAQ (reference sequence). Trimming stripped 7 bases from V and 0 bases from J, with 12 bases between. Study-wide results and caveats: Appearance in adjacent lung was seen for a median approximately 58 of the top 100 tumor clones. Tumor samples were not multi-region, leaving intratumor heterogeneity unexcluded. Adjacent uninvolved lung had the highest clonality, suggesting focused antigen responses. Greater T cell density in blood accompanied longer overall survival.

The clonotype was recovered from a woman aged 40 to 75 with stage I lung adenocarcinoma. Here the sequenced sample was peripheral blood, taken before any cancer treatment. The chain couples TRBV7-9 to TRBJ2-2; TRBD1 or TRBD2 may be the D gene (5 bases each). The CDR3 sequence: CASTGRPANTGELFF. CDR3 DNA: TGTGCCAGCACGGGGCGGCCCGCGAACACCGGGGAGCTGTTTTTT.